These 21 T cell receptor beta chains came from one sample sequenced in a study of regulatory T cells in long-lasting Graves disease. Time point described: newly diagnosed GD, antithyroid drugs for less than 3 months. PBMC RNA served as the TCR library source. For TCR beta, libraries came from iRepertoire HTBI primers and Arm-PCR of CDR3 regions. TCRdb processed the multiplex PCR reads anew with MiXCR; each CDR3 protein has one entry. Of approximately 270,000 distinct CDR3 sequences listed, around a sixth are singletons. The sample was also reused in another study, on T cells in Graves' hyperthyroidism and ophthalmopathy.

This sample comprised peripheral blood mononuclear cells (PBMCs), obtained at new diagnosis, from a patient treated with antithyroid drugs. The receptor source for this set is a woman aged 30 to 39 with Graves disease.

Of note for this clonotype: A far larger clone is only one base removed, so a read error is likely. The chain recombines TRBV27 with TRBJ2-1; D is possibly TRBD2 (7 bases). Trimming pared 2 bases from V and 10 bases from J, leaving 18 bases between. This CDR3 has 15 residues. The germline CDR1 and CDR2 sequences are MNHEY and SMNVEV (reference sequence). CDR3 sequence (DNA): TGTGCCAGCAGTTTAGGGAGGGGGGGCCTGTACGAGCAGTTCTTC. Translating it yields CASSLGRGGLYEQFF.

In its sample, this clonotype was seen many times. The chain links TRBV5-1 to TRBJ2-1; TRBD1 matches 8 bases. The CDR3 runs to 13 residues. CDR1 is SGHRS and CDR2 is YFSETQ in the germline V gene. J was trimmed by 7 bases and V by 9 bases; bases with no gene match: 9. The CDR3 region has the DNA TGCGCCACCACCACAGGGGGTGGGAATGAGCAGTTCTTC. This codes for CATTTGGGNEQFF.

The chain recombines TRBV6-1 with TRBJ2-2, with D hard to call. Germline CDR1 MNHNS, CDR2 SASEGT. The CDR3 spans 13 residues. V was shortened by 7 bases and J by 8 bases, with 14 bases between the two germline ends. The CDR3 region has the DNA TGTGCCAGCATCCATCTAGGGTTGGGGGAGCTGTTTTTT. It is translated as CASIHLGLGELFF.

This clonotype has ten or more counts. The chain carries TRBV3-1 and TRBJ1-1; D might be TRBD1 (5 bases). This CDR3 is built from 15 residues. Germline V gene lookup returns CDR1 LGHDT and CDR2 YNNKEL (reference sequence). V was trimmed by 4 bases and J by 4 bases, leaving 16 bases between them. The CDR3 spells CASSPRGPRTTEAFF. The DNA for the CDR3 is TGTGCCAGCAGCCCTCGGGGCCCGAGGACCACTGAAGCTTTCTTT. The variable domain in full, with the rest retrieved from reference TRBV3-1 and TRBJ1-1, is DTAVSQTPKYLVTQMGNDKSIKCEQNLGHDTMYWYKQDSKKFLKIMFSYNNKELIINETVPNRFSPKSPDKAHLNLHINSLELGDSAVYFCASSPRGPRTTEAFFGQGTRLTVV.

This clonotype was counted a few times. The chain uses TRBV9 and TRBJ1-1; perhaps TRBD1 as D (6 bases). The germline V and J ends were trimmed by 0 bases and 4 bases, with 16 bases remaining between them. This CDR3 has 16 residues. Per germline, CDR1 SGDLS and CDR2 YYNGEE. The CDR3 DNA is TGTGCCAGCAGCGTAGGAGGCGGAGGGGGGATCACTGAAGCTTTCTTT. Its translation is CASSVGGGGGITEAFF.

This clonotype was seen only once. The chain carries TRBV20-1 and TRBJ1-1; D perhaps matches TRBD1 (5 bases). CDR3 length: 13 amino acids. V was cut by 6 bases and J by 5 bases, with 16 bases left in between. Germline assignment: CDR1 DFQATT and CDR2 SNEGSKA (reference sequence). The CDR3 DNA reads TGCAGTGCGACCGGGACCCCCTTGACTGAAGCTTTCTTT. Translating it yields CSATGTPLTEAFF.

This clonotype showed up many times. The rearrangement joins TRBV6-1 to TRBJ1-1, with a tentative D call TRBD1 (5 bases). Germline V gives CDR1 MNHNS, CDR2 SASEGT. CDR3 size: 15 residues. V was cut by 5 bases and J by 5 bases, with 18 bases left in between. CDR3 nucleotides: TGTGCCAGCAGTCGGACACTATTCTGGGGAACTGAAGCTTTCTTT. It translates to CASSRTLFWGTEAFF.

This clonotype was found many times. The chain recombines TRBV2 with TRBJ1-5; 7 bases fit TRBD1. The CDR3 is 14 amino acids. V lost 5 bases to trimming and J lost 7 bases; unmatched junction nucleotides: 8. Germline V gene data show CDR1 as SNHLY and CDR2 as FYNNEI. CDR3 loop: CASSLDREYQPQHF. CDR3 bases: TGTGCCAGCAGTTTAGACAGGGAATACCAGCCCCAGCATTTT. The full variable domain, completed using reference TRBV2 and TRBJ1-5, is EPEVTQTPSHQVTQMGQEVILRCVPISNHLYFYWYRQILGQKVEFLVSFYNNEISEKSEIFDDQFSVERPDGSNFTLKIRSTKLEDSAMYFCASSLDREYQPQHFGDGTRLSIL.

A few counts support this clonotype. This chain links TRBV7-9 with TRBJ2-5, with a possible D match to TRBD2 (5 bases). V shed 0 bases and J shed 3 bases, with 8 bases lying between them. The CDR3 totals 14 residues. CDR1 and CDR2 from the germline V gene are SEHNR and FQNEAQ (reference sequence). Here the CDR3 reads CASSLAVAKETQYF. The CDR3 DNA sequence: TGTGCCAGCAGCTTAGCGGTAGCGAAAGAGACCCAGTACTTC.

The chain combines TRBV19 with TRBJ2-1; tentative D call: TRBD2 (7 bases). Germline V gene lookup returns CDR1 LNHDA and CDR2 SQIVND (reference sequence). Trimming took 1 base from V and 2 from J, leaving 12 bases between them. The CDR3 runs 16 residues. The CDR3 nucleotides are TGTGCCAGTAGTATAGGAGGGGGGGGCCCCTACAATGAGCAGTTCTTC. Protein sequence: CASSIGGGGPYNEQFF.

This clonotype was detected many times. The J gene is TRBJ2-7, the V gene TRBV3-1, with a possible D match to TRBD2 (7 bases). V was trimmed by 4 bases and J by 0 bases, leaving 13 bases between them. Germline values: CDR1 LGHDT, CDR2 YNNKEL (reference sequence). The CDR3 covers 15 residues. The CDR3: CASSRRGGSSYEQYF. CDR3 DNA: TGTGCCAGCAGCCGAAGGGGGGGAAGCTCCTACGAGCAGTACTTC.

This clonotype came up many times. The chain carries TRBV6-1 and TRBJ1-2; maybe TRBD1 (6 bases). This CDR3 has 14 residues. V lost 2 bases and J 6 bases, leaving 13 bases between the germline ends. The germline CDR1 and CDR2 sequences are MNHNS and SASEGT. CDR3 nucleotides: TGTGCCAGCAGTGAACAGGGGTCTATGAATGGCTACACCTTC. Its protein product is CASSEQGSMNGYTF.

A note on this clonotype: The junction does not match germline at one end; this may be a read error. V usage is TRBV24-1 and J usage is TRBJ2-3; D might be TRBD1 (5 bases). The V gene's germline CDR1 is KGHDR and CDR2 SFDVKD. The CDR3 totals 14 residues. The CDR3 nucleotides read TGTGCCACCAGCCAGGGCTTTAGCACAGATACGCAATATTTT. Translating it yields CATSQGFSTDTQYF.

This clonotype was seen ten or more times. The chain carries TRBV9 and TRBJ2-1; D remains ambiguous. Germline lookup yields CDR1 SGDLS and CDR2 YYNGEE. Trimming removed 0 bases from V and 8 bases from J, with 12 bases in between. The CDR3 has 14 amino acids. The CDR3, as DNA: TGTGCCAGCAGCGTAGATTCAGAAGTCGATGAGCAGTTCTTC. This sequence encodes CASSVDSEVDEQFF.

This clonotype came up many times. This sequence joins TRBV15 and TRBJ1-2; D remains unclear. The germline gives CDR1 LNHNV, CDR2 YYDKDF (reference sequence). The CDR3 has 13 residues. Trimming shortened V by 1 base and J by 8 bases, and 11 bases separated the two germline ends. CDR3 protein: CATSRGGRRGYTF. The CDR3 DNA is TGTGCCACCAGCAGAGGTGGGAGGAGAGGCTACACCTTC.

The V and J genes are TRBV5-1 and TRBJ1-2; a possible D gene is TRBD1 (5 bases). Germline CDR1 SGHRS, CDR2 YFSETQ. Between the trimmed V and J ends, which lost 2 bases and 0 bases, there was a span of 11 bases. The CDR3 runs 15 residues. CDR3 coding DNA: TGCGCCAGCAGCTTTACAGGCGATCCTAACTATGGCTACACCTTC. It specifies CASSFTGDPNYGYTF. Together with reference TRBV5-1 and TRBJ1-2, the CDR3 gives the full variable domain: KAGVTQTPRYLIKTRGQQVTLSCSPISGHRSVSWYQQTPGQGLQFLFEYFSETQRNKGNFPGRFSGRQFSNSRSEMNVSTLELGDSALYLCASSFTGDPNYGYTFGSGTRLTVV.

This clonotype showed up many times. The CDR3 bases are TGTGCCAGCTCACCAGGAATTACAACCGGGTCACCCCTCCACTTT. Protein product: CASSPGITTGSPLHF. This chain connects TRBV18 to TRBJ1-6; D uncertain. Germline V gene data show CDR1 as KGHSH and CDR2 as LQKENI. V lost 2 bases and J 10 bases, leaving 15 bases between the germline ends. CDR3 length: 15 residues.

This clonotype was seen a handful of times. This rearrangement joins TRBV7-9 to TRBJ1-2; 10 bases line up with TRBD1. Germline V gives CDR1 SEHNR, CDR2 FQNEAQ (reference sequence). V dropped 2 bases and J dropped 8; count of bases not matched to a gene: 8. The CDR3 contains 15 residues. The CDR3 DNA reads as TGTGCCAGCAGCTTATACGCGGACAGGGGGGAGGGCTACACCTTC. This encodes CASSLYADRGEGYTF.

This clonotype was detected many times. The chain uses TRBV29-1 and TRBJ1-4; 8 bases align to TRBD1. Germline values: CDR1 SQVTM, CDR2 ANQGSEA. The CDR3 contains 14 residues. J was trimmed by 8 bases and V by 3 bases; bases with no gene match: 8. CDR3 in DNA: TGCAGCGTTGAGGGGGGACAGGTTGGGGAAAAACTGTTTTTT. Translating gives CSVEGGQVGEKLFF.

This clonotype came up many times. The chain is built from TRBV12-3 or TRBV12-4 and TRBJ1-5; a weak D match, TRBD1 (5 bases). The V end was cut by 3 bases, the J end by 1 base, with 22 bases between. This CDR3 has 19 residues. CDR3 coding DNA: TGTGCCAGCAGTTTGGATCTTAGTTTGGACAAATCGAGCAATCAGCCCCAGCATTTT. It encodes CASSLDLSLDKSSNQPQHF.

This clonotype was picked up a small number of times. The chain carries TRBV19 and TRBJ1-1; 10 positions agree with TRBD1. The CDR3 spans 17 residues. The germline V gene encodes CDR1 LNHDA and CDR2 SQIVND (reference sequence). V was clipped by 4 bases and J by 4 bases; unmatched bases: 12. CDR3 sequence: CASSTRPRTGGGTEAFF. The CDR3 coding sequence is TGTGCCAGTAGTACCCGCCCTCGGACAGGGGGGGGCACTGAAGCTTTCTTT.